This T cell receptor beta chain was observed in a study of shared clonotypes between healthy human individuals. Study-wide background: CD8 memory received one plate per donor, CD8 naive two, CD4 memory three and CD4 naive three.

Germline V gene sequence: CDR1 MDHEN, CDR2 SYDVKM. V trimming: 3 bases; J trimming: 4 bases; junction bases outside the gene matches: 11. The CDR3 contains 17 residues. This clone was counted at least ten times. Libraries were prepared by immunoSEQ multiplex PCR; TCRdb keeps only in-frame clonotypes and omits some of them. The table has under 850,000 clones, approximately 77% seen once. The chain carries TRBV28 and TRBJ2-5, with 10 bases that match TRBD2. Sequencing was done on a sample of memory CD4+ T cells sorted from blood. Specified subset: CD45RA-negative fraction. The receptor was derived from a woman younger than 45 in good health. CDR3 residues: CASSFWPSGSRGETQYF. The CDR3 DNA sequence: TGTGCCAGCAGTTTTTGGCCTAGCGGGAGTCGGGGAGAGACCCAGTACTTC. The full variable domain, completed using reference TRBV28 and TRBJ2-5, is DVKVTQSSRYLVKRTGEKVFLECVQDMDHENMFWYRQDPGLGLRLIYFSYDVKMKEKGDIPEGYSVSREKKERFSLILESASTNQTSMYLCASSFWPSGSRGETQYFGPGTRLLVL.